This T cell receptor beta chain was sequenced for a study of T cells in Graves' hyperthyroidism and ophthalmopathy. Study conclusions and caveats: Within blood appeared most thyroid clonotypes that had expanded above 0.001. In the analysis, a 13 V-J model separated ophthalmopathy from stable hyperthyroidism.

The CDR3 sequence is 14 residues long. V shed 4 bases, J shed 7 bases, and the junction held 8 bases outside the gene matches. Germline CDR1 DFQATT, CDR2 SNEGSKA (reference sequence). Details on this clonotype: Its antigen is not identified.

RNA transcripts gave rise to amplified TCR beta CDR3 regions. The primer set for the first-round RT-PCR of the TCR CDR3 was HTBI. Using its own MiXCR run on the multiplex PCR reads, TCRdb lists one record per CDR3 protein. The sample comprises some 320,000 distinct CDR3 sequences, 12% to 15% of which are singletons, and roughly 33% rests with the top ten. Enrolled ophthalmopathy patients presented with a Clinical Activity Score of at least 3, a NOSPECS grade of at least 4, and disease duration under 3 months. The chain has TRBV20-1 and TRBJ2-1; 9 bases align to TRBD2. Sequenced: blood. The receptor was derived from a woman between 40 and 50 years old with Graves' ophthalmopathy. Here the CDR3 DNA reads TGCAGTGCTATGGGACTAGCCAAACTTAATGAGCAGTTCTTC. As protein: CSAMGLAKLNEQFF.